Reported below is one TCR beta chain. Profiled with immunoSEQ multiplex PCR; TCRdb holds only in-frame clones, not every one. This table holds under 250,000 clones, 88% found once. The sample originates from a study of blood T cell repertoires in COVID-19. Study context: The samples span acute and convalescent COVID-19 from the United States, Italy and Spain. Sources were T cells, B-cell-depleted T cells, or PBMCs; the material itself was cDNA or gDNA.

Those who participated ranged in age from about 18 to 89 years and resided in 20 to 25 US areas. Participants were placed into cohorts based on the clinical history they reported. V was clipped by 6 bases and J by 5 bases; unmatched bases: 5. The CDR3 is 15 amino acids. Germline values: CDR1 SNHLY, CDR2 FYNNEI. Sample: PBMCs or T cells enriched from blood (not recorded which). The sequence was collected from a woman in her twenties or thirties who had been exposed to COVID-19. The genes are TRBV2 and TRBJ2-1, with 12 bases identical to TRBD2. DNA of the CDR3: TGTGCCAGCAGAAGGACTAGCGGGGCCCACAATGAGCAGTTCTTC. The encoded protein is CASRRTSGAHNEQFF.